These 5 T cell receptor beta chains share one sample of origin, sequenced in a study of T cell changes during pregnancy in multiple sclerosis. The protocol was immunoSEQ multiplex PCR, while the TCRdb copy is restricted to in-frame clones and leaves out a portion. This table has approximately 70,000 clones, more than 80% appearing once. The sequenced sample was peripheral blood, obtained in the first trimester of pregnancy. These receptors originate from a female donor in good health, enrolled as a control in a pregnancy study.

This chain's CDR3 is CASSKREGPQETQYF. As DNA, the CDR3 is TGTGCCAGCAGCAAGCGGGAGGGACCTCAAGAGACCCAGTACTTC. V and J are TRBV6-6 and TRBJ2-5, with 10 bases fitting TRBD2. Per the germline V gene, CDR1 is MNHNY and CDR2 is SVGAGI (reference sequence). This CDR3 has 15 residues. V shed 6 bases and J 2 bases; nucleotides not matched to a gene: 6.

The rearrangement uses TRBV6-6 and TRBJ1-2; D is perhaps TRBD1 (6 bases). This CDR3 comprises 13 residues. Germline CDR1 and CDR2: MNHNY and SVGAGI (reference sequence). Trimming removed 2 bases at V and 12 bases at J, with 16 bases between. This CDR3 reads CASSYGQGGTHTF. In nucleotides, the CDR3 is TGTGCCAGCAGTTACGGTCAGGGAGGGACACACACCTTC.

This chain joins TRBV19 and TRBJ1-5, with D perhaps TRBD1 (5 bases). Germline V gene sequence: CDR1 LNHDA, CDR2 SQIVND (reference sequence). CDR3 length: 14 residues. The V and J ends lost 8 bases and 0 bases respectively, with 11 bases between them. DNA for the CDR3: TGTGCCAGTCGGGACTTTTTTAGCAATCAGCCCCAGCATTTT. Its translation: CASRDFFSNQPQHF.

This clone was detected only once. The J gene is TRBJ2-2, the V gene TRBV18; 8 bases agree with TRBD1. Per the germline V gene, CDR1 is KGHSH and CDR2 is LQKENI. The CDR3 spans 15 residues. Trimming removed 8 bases from V and 3 bases from J; junction bases left unmatched: 8. The DNA for the CDR3 is TGTGCCAGCGGCACAGGGGGATTGTACACCGGGGAGCTGTTTTTT. Protein sequence: CASGTGGLYTGELFF.

This clone is a singleton in its sample. The rearrangement uses TRBV5-1 and TRBJ1-6, with D unresolved. The CDR3 loop spans 14 amino acids. Germline CDR1 reads SGHRS; CDR2 reads YFSETQ. V dropped 3 bases and J dropped 10 bases, with 14 bases sitting between them. The CDR3 nucleotides are TGCGCCAGCAGCTCACGAGAAATGGGCTCACCCCTCCACTTT. The encoded protein is CASSSREMGSPLHF. The full variable domain, rest sourced from reference TRBV5-1 and TRBJ1-6, is KAGVTQTPRYLIKTRGQQVTLSCSPISGHRSVSWYQQTPGQGLQFLFEYFSETQRNKGNFPGRFSGRQFSNSRSEMNVSTLELGDSALYLCASSSREMGSPLHFGNGTRLTVT.